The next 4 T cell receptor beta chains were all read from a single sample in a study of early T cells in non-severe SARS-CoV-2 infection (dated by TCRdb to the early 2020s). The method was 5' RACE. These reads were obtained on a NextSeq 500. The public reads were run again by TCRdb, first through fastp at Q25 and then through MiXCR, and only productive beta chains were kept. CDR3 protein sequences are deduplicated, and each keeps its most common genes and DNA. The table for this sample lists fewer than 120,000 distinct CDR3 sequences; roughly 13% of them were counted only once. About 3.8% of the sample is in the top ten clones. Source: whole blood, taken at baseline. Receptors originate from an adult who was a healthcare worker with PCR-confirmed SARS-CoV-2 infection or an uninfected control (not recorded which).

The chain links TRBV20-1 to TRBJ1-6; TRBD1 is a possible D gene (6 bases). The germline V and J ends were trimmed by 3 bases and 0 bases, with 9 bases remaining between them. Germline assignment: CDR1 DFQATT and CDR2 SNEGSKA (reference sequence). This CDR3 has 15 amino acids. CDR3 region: CSARRGGSYNSPLHF. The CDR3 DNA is TGCAGTGCTAGGAGAGGGGGCTCCTATAATTCACCCCTCCACTTT.

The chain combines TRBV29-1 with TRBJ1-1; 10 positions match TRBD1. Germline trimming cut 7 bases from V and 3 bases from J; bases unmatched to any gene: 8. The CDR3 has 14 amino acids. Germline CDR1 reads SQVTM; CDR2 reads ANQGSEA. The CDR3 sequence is CSALAGQGYTEAFF. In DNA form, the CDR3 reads TGCAGCGCCTTGGCGGGACAGGGGTACACTGAAGCTTTCTTT.

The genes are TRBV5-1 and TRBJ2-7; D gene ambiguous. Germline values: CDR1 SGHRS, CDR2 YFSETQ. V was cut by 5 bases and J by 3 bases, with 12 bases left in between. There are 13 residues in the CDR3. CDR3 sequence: CASRQQTRYEQYF. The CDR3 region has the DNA TGCGCCAGCAGGCAACAGACCCGCTACGAGCAGTACTTC.

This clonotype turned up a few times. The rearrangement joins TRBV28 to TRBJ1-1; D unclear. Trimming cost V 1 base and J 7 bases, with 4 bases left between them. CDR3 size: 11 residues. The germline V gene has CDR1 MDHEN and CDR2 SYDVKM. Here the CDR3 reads CASSLLFEAFF. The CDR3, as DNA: TGTGCCAGCAGTTTATTATTTGAAGCTTTCTTT.